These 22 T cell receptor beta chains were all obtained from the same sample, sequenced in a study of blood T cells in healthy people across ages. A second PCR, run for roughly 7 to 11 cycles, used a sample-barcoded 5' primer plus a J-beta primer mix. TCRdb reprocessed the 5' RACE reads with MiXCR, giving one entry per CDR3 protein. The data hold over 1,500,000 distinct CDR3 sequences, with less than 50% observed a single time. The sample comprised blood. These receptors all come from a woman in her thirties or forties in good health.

CDR3: CSVVVRRHESYNEQYF. Here the CDR3 DNA reads TGCAGCGTTGTAGTACGGCGACACGAGTCCTACAATGAGCAGTACTTC. The chain is built from TRBV29-1 and TRBJ2-1; D is ambiguous. The J call is in doubt because the DNA end fits TRBJ2-7 better. Per germline, CDR1 SQVTM and CDR2 ANQGSEA. The length of the CDR3 is 16 residues.

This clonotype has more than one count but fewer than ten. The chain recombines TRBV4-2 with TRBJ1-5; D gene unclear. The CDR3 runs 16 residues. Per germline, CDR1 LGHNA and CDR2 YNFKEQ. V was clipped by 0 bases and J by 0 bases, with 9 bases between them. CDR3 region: CASSQEGYNSNQPQHF. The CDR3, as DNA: TGTGCCAGCAGCCAAGAAGGCTACAATAGCAATCAGCCCCAGCATTTT.

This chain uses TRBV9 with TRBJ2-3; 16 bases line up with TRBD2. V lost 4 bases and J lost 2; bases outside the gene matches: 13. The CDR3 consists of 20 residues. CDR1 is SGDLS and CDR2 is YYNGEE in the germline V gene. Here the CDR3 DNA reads TGTGCCAGCAGCCCCCCCCCGGGACTAGCGGGGGGGCTCCCCACAGATACGCAGTATTTT. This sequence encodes CASSPPPGLAGGLPTDTQYF.

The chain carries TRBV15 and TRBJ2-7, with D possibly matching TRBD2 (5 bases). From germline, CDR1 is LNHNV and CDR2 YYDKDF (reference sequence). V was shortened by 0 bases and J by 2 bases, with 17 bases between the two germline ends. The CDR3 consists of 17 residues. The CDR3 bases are TGTGCCACCAGCAGAGATGGAGAGGGCTACCTCCCCTACGAGCAGTACTTC. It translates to CATSRDGEGYLPYEQYF.

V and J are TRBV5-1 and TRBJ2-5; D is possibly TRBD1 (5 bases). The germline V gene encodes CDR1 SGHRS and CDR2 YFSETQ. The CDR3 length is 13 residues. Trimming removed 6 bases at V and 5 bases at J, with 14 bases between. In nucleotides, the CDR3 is TGCGCCAGCACCGCCTCTTCAGGGGAGACCCAGTACTTC. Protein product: CASTASSGETQYF.

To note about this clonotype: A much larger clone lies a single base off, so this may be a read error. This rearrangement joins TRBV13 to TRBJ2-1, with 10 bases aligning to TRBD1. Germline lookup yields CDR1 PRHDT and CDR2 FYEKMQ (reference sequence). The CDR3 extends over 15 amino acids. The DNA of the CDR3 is TGTGCCAGAAGCTTGGTGGGACAGGGGTACAATGAGCAGTTCTTC. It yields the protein CARSLVGQGYNEQFF.

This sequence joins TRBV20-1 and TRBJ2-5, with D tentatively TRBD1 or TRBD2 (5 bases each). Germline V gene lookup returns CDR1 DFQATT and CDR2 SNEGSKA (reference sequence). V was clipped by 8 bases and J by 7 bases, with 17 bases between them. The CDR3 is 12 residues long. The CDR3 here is CSPRTGPGTQYF. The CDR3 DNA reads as TGCAGTCCCAGGACGGGACCGGGGACCCAGTACTTC.

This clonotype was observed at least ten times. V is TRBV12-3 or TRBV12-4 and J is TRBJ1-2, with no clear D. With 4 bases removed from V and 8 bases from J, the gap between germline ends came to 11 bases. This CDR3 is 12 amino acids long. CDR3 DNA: TGTGCCAGCAGTTCGGGATTAACCGGCTACACCTTC. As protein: CASSSGLTGYTF.

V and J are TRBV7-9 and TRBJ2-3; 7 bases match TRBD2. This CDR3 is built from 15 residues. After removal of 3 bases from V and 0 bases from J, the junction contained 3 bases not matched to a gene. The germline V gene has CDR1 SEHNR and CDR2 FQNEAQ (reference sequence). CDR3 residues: CASSLMRGSTDTQYF. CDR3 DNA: TGTGCCAGCAGCTTGATGCGGGGGAGCACAGATACGCAGTATTTT.

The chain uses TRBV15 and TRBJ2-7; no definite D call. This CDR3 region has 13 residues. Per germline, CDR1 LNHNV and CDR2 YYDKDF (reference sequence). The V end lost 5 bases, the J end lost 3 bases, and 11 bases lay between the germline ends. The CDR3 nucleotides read TGTGCCACCAGCTCGGCTCTCGGCTACGAGCAGTACTTC. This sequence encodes CATSSALGYEQYF.

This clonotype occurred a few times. The CDR3 coding sequence is TGCAGTGCTCCAGTGCGGCAAGGCTATGGCTACACCTTC. Its protein product is CSAPVRQGYGYTF. The V and J genes are TRBV20-1 and TRBJ1-2; no clear D. Per the germline V gene, CDR1 is DFQATT and CDR2 is SNEGSKA (reference sequence). This CDR3 has 13 residues. The V end was cut by 5 bases, the J end by 4 bases, with 14 bases between.

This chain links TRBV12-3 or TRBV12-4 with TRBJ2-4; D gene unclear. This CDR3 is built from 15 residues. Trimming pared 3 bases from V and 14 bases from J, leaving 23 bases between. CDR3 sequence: CASSFNPWLQETEYF. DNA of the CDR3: TGTGCCAGCAGTTTTAACCCGTGGCTCCAGGAGACCGAGTACTTC.

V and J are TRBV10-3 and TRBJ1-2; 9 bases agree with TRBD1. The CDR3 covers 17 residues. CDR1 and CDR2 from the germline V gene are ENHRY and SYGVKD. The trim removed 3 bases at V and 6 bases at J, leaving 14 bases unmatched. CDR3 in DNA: TGTGCCATCAGTGACCCTTTAGGGGACAGGGAGTTCCATGGCTACACCTTC. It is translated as CAISDPLGDREFHGYTF.

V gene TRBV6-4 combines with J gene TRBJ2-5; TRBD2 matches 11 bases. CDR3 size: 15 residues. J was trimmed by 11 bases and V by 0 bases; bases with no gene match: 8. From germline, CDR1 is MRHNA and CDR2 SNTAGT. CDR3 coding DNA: TGTGCCAGCAGTGACTCTAGCGGGGGGGCCCAGGAGCAGTACTTC. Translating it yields CASSDSSGGAQEQYF.

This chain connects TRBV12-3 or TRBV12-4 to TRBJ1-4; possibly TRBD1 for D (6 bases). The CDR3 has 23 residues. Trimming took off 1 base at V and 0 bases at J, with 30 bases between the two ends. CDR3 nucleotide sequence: TGTGCCAGCAGTTTAGGGGGGGCGGTTGATTCCGACCCATACACAGCAACTAATGAAAAACTGTTTTTT. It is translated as CASSLGGAVDSDPYTATNEKLFF.

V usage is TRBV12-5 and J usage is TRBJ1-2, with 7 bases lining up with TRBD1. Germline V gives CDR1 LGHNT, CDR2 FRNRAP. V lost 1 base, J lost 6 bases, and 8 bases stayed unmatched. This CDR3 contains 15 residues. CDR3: CASGLAHRGPDGYTF. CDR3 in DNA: TGTGCTAGTGGTTTGGCCCATAGGGGGCCGGATGGCTACACCTTC.

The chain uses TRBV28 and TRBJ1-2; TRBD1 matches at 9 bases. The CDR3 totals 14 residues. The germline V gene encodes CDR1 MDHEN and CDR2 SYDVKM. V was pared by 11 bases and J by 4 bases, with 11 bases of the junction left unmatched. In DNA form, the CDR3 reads TGTGCCGGAAGATCCGGGACAGGGCCCTATGGCTACACCTTC. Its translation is CAGRSGTGPYGYTF.

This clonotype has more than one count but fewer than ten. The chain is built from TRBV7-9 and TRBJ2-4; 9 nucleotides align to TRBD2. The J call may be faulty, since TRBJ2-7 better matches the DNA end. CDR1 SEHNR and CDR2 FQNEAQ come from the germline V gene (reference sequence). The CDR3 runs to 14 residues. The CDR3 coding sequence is TGTGCCAGACTCTCCGGGACTAGCTTCTACGAGCAGTACTTC. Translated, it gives CARLSGTSFYEQYF.

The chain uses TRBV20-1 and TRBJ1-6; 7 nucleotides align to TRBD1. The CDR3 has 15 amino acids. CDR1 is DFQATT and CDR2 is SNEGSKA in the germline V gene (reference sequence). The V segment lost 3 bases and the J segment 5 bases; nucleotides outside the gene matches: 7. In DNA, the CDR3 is TGCAGTGCTAGGGGCAGGGGGATCGATAATTCACCCCTCCACTTT. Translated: CSARGRGIDNSPLHF.

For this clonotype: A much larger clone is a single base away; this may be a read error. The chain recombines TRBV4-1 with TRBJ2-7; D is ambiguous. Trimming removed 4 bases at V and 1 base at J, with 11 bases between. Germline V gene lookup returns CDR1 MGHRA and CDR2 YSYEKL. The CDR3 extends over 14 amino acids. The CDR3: CASSRWDLSYEQYF. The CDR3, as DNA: TGCGCCAGCAGCCGATGGGATCTATCCTACGAGCAGTACTTC.

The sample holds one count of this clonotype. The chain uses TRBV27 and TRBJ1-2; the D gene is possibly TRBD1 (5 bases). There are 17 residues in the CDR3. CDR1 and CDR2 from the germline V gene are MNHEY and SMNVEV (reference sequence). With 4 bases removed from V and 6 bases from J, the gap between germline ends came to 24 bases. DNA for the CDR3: TGTGCCAGCAGTTATGCCCCGGGACTTGACATCCGTGATGGCTACACCTTC. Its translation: CASSYAPGLDIRDGYTF.

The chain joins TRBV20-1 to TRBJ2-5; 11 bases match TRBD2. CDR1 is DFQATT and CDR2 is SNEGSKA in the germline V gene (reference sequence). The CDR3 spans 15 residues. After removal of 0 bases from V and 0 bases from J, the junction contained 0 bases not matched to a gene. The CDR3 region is CSARELAGDQETQYF. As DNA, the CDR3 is TGCAGTGCTAGAGAACTAGCGGGGGACCAAGAGACCCAGTACTTC.